The clone carrying this T cell receptor (beta chain) was seen only a few times. The antigen remains undetermined. This record belongs to a study of cytomegalovirus exposure and HLA in healthy donors. The CDR3 runs to 14 residues. Germline CDR1 SEHNR, CDR2 FQNEAQ (reference sequence). The ends lost 2 bases at V and 7 bases at J; junction bases unmatched: 6. Study-level results: Per published reports, the classifier diagnosed cytomegalovirus status with high specificity and sensitivity. Clusters of TCRs from the first cohort tended to co-occur in the 110 or so validation repertoires (as a later analysis found). The authors enumerated around 150 TCR beta chains as linked to cytomegalovirus. Whilst most TCR sequences proved rare, a subset of public TCRs occurred across many donors.

The data were produced by immunoSEQ multiplex PCR, yet TCRdb's version contains in-frame clones alone and is incomplete. This sample has more than 250,000 clones, with around 87% found just once. The V call is TRBV7-9, the J call TRBJ1-2; 8 nucleotides agree with TRBD1. The sample consisted of PBMCs. This receptor was identified in a woman aged 25 to 45 in good health and CMV-seropositive. The CDR3 region has the DNA TGTGCCAGCAGCTTAACGTCAGGGGGCAGTGGCTACACCTTC. Translated: CASSLTSGGSGYTF.